The clone carrying this TCR beta chain turned up a few times. These data originate in a study of spatial heterogeneity in lung cancer. Germline CDR1 is SGHVS and CDR2 is FQNEAQ. V was trimmed by 5 bases and J by 7 bases, leaving 20 bases between them. The CDR3 consists of 15 residues. Via MiXCR, TCRdb re-called the 5' RACE reads, giving one row per CDR3 protein. The sample has about 100,000 distinct CDR3 sequences, approximately 19% seen once. Time point: blood at routine non-recurrence follow-up after resection. V usage is TRBV7-8 and J usage is TRBJ1-1; perhaps TRBD1 as D (6 bases). The specimen comprised PBMCs, sampled at follow-up. This TCR was sampled from a male donor with early-stage non-small cell lung cancer. CDR3 nucleotide sequence: TGTGCCAGCAGCCCGAATCGGGGGCCCTCTGGTGAAGCTTTCTTT. This gives the protein CASSPNRGPSGEAFF.